The rows below give T cell receptor beta chains drawn from one sample of a study of cytomegalovirus exposure and HLA in healthy donors. Sequencing used immunoSEQ multiplex PCR; TCRdb keeps in-frame clones, though not all of them. Found here are 180,000 or so clones, 70% to 90% of them singletons; the top ten hold about 0.82%. Material for sequencing was PBMCs. The origin of the receptors is a woman between 18 and 30 years old in good health and CMV-seronegative. Each CDR3 is given without its conserved first and last residue.

TRBV5-6	TRBJ2-7	ASSLSGTEQY
TRBV7-2	TRBJ2-5	ASSPGLAEETQY
TRBV11-3	TRBJ2-5	ASSRSGRGETQY
TRBV27	TRBJ1-1	ASSFKGGTEAF
TRBV6-1	TRBJ1-4	ASSDNRGTATNEKLF
TRBV7-2	TRBJ2-5	ASSSRTSYGETQY
TRBV18	TRBJ2-6	ASSPLSPGANVLT
TRBV6-1	TRBJ2-7	ASSENAGREQY
TRBV9	TRBJ2-7	ASSVVLLFRRTYEQY
TRBV10-2	TRBJ1-1	ASSEYTVEAF
TRBV5-1	TRBJ1-4	ASSSGQRNEKLF
TRBV28	TRBJ1-1	ASSLGDRSRTEAF
TRBV29-1	TRBJ2-2	SVVTVTGELF
TRBV30	-	AWSVMSVYEQY
TRBV30	TRBJ2-1	AWGEGISYNEQF
TRBV7-9	TRBJ2-5	ASIQGVGLETQY
TRBV27	TRBJ2-7	ASSFLLRGTYEQY
TRBV7-2	TRBJ2-1	ASSLARGGQVNEQF
TRBV27	TRBJ1-1	ASSSQGGAEAF
TRBV19	TRBJ2-1	ASSIGREVYNEQF
TRBV6-4	TRBJ2-4	ASSDPLGTGGIRPFGYIQY
TRBV5-1	TRBJ2-3	ASCLGGAVDTQY
TRBV7-6	TRBJ1-5	ASSLSREQPQH
TRBV30	TRBJ2-1	AYKEGGRMYEQF
TRBV7-2	TRBJ1-2	ASTTGGGYGYT
TRBV5-1	TRBJ1-4	ASSLAGAGGTPNEKLF
TRBV2	TRBJ1-2	ASSGSGNYGYT